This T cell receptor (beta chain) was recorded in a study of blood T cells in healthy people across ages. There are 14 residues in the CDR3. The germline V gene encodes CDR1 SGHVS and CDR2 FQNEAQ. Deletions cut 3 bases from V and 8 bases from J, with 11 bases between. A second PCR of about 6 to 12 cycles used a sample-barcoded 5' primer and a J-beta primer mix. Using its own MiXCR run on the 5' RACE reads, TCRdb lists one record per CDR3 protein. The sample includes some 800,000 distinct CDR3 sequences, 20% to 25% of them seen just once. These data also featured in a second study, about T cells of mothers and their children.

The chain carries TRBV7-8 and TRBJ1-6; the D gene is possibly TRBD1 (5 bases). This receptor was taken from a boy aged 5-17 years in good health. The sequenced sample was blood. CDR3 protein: CASSFAGTDSPLHF. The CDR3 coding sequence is TGTGCCAGCAGCTTTGCAGGGACGGATTCACCCCTCCACTTT. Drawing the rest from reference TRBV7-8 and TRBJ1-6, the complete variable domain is GAGVSQSPRYKVAKRGQDVALRCDPISGHVSLFWYQQALGQGPEFLTYFQNEAQLDKSGLPSDRFFAERPEGSVSTLKIQRTQQEDSAVYLCASSFAGTDSPLHFGNGTRLTVT.